Here is one T cell receptor beta chain with its context. Its specificity is not known. Trimming took 6 bases from V and 0 from J, leaving 9 bases between them. In germline, CDR1 is SGHRS, CDR2 YFSETQ. CDR3 length: 14 amino acids. PCR was performed a second time for about 7 to 11 cycles using a sample-barcoded 5' primer and a J-beta primer mix. TCRdb ran MiXCR on the 5' RACE reads and lists one entry per CDR3 protein. Of hundreds of thousands of distinct CDR3 sequences in the sample, under 35% were seen once. The sample belongs to a study of blood T cells in healthy people across ages. General study findings and limits: A roughly linear fall in TCR beta diversity per million T cells was seen with increasing age.

The clonotype was recovered from a woman of 80 years or more in good health. V usage is TRBV5-1 and J usage is TRBJ2-2; maybe TRBD2 (6 bases). Sequencing was done on a sample of blood. The CDR3 here is CASTSSANTGELFF. The CDR3 nucleotides read TGCGCCAGCACGTCTAGCGCGAACACCGGGGAGCTGTTTTTT.